Below are 29 T cell receptor beta chains sequenced from a single sample in a study of blood T cell repertoires in COVID-19. Repertoires were generated with immunoSEQ multiplex PCR, while TCRdb's copy carries only in-frame clones and drops some. The sample consists of about 190,000 clones, roughly 90% of them appearing once. Material: peripheral blood. The receptor source for this set is a man aged 40-49 years with acute or convalescent COVID-19.

CDR3 residues: CSASEGPTEAFF. In DNA form, the CDR3 reads TGCAGTGCTAGTGAGGGGCCCACCGAAGCTTTCTTT. The chain links TRBV20-1 to TRBJ1-1; D is possibly TRBD1 (5 bases). Trimming took off 3 bases at V and 8 bases at J, with 13 bases between the two ends. The CDR3 consists of 12 residues. Germline lookup yields CDR1 DFQATT and CDR2 SNEGSKA (reference sequence).

This chain links TRBV10-1 with TRBJ2-3; the D gene is possibly TRBD2 (5 bases). Trimming shortened V by 2 bases and J by 3 bases, and 12 bases separated the two germline ends. Germline V gene sequence: CDR1 WNHNN, CDR2 SYGVQD (reference sequence). This CDR3 is 15 amino acids long. CDR3 sequence reads: CASSEGMGSTDTQYF. The CDR3 DNA is TGCGCCAGCAGTGAGGGTATGGGGAGTACAGATACGCAGTATTTT.

The chain employs TRBV5-1 and TRBJ2-3; weak D call: TRBD1 (5 bases). Per the germline V gene, CDR1 is SGHRS and CDR2 is YFSETQ. V was clipped by 0 bases and J by 6 bases, with 5 bases between them. This CDR3 has 12 residues. CDR3: CASSLEGDTQYF. CDR3 nucleotide sequence: TGCGCCAGCAGCTTGGAGGGGGATACGCAGTATTTT.

The chain carries TRBV7-3 and TRBJ2-2; D is undetermined. The CDR3 contains 16 residues. CDR1 and CDR2 (germline): SGHTA, FQGTGA. Trimming took 0 bases from V and 5 from J, leaving 13 bases between them. CDR3 in amino acids: CASSLTSGFGTGELFF. The DNA of the CDR3 is TGTGCCAGCAGCTTAACCTCCGGGTTCGGAACCGGGGAGCTGTTTTTT.

The chain combines TRBV11-2 with TRBJ1-1; D gene uncertain. The CDR3 sequence is 18 residues long. V lost 5 bases and J 3 bases, leaving 25 bases between the germline ends. The germline V gene encodes CDR1 SGHAT and CDR2 FQNNGV. In nucleotides, the CDR3 is TGTGCCAGCAGCCCAATCGGGCAGTCTCAGTTCGGGGACACTGAAGCTTTCTTT. Encoded protein: CASSPIGQSQFGDTEAFF.

Only a few counts were recorded for this clone. This chain connects TRBV5-1 to TRBJ2-1; 10 bases are shared with TRBD2. V was clipped by 2 bases and J by 8 bases; unmatched bases: 7. CDR1 and CDR2 from the germline V gene are SGHRS and YFSETQ. This CDR3 has 15 amino acids. CDR3 in DNA: TGCGCCAGCAGCTTAGCGGGGGGGCCTTTCCATGAGCAGTTCTTC. Its protein product is CASSLAGGPFHEQFF.

The chain couples TRBV5-1 to TRBJ2-2, with D unresolved. The CDR3 is 15 amino acids. V was pared by 4 bases and J by 1 base, with 11 bases between. CDR1 is SGHRS and CDR2 is YFSETQ in the germline V gene. This CDR3 is CASSLLYKNTGELFF. The CDR3 bases are TGCGCCAGCAGCCTATTATATAAGAACACCGGGGAGCTGTTTTTT.

The V and J genes are TRBV6-5 and TRBJ1-5, with D tentatively TRBD1 (5 bases). V was trimmed by 9 bases and J by 2 bases, leaving 17 bases between them. Per germline, CDR1 MNHEY and CDR2 SVGAGI. The CDR3 totals 15 residues. The CDR3 reads CASSTDRLGNQPQHF. DNA for the CDR3: TGTGCCAGTTCGACCGACAGACTAGGCAATCAGCCCCAGCATTTT.

V is TRBV6-5 and J is TRBJ2-7; TRBD2 matches 9 bases. V lost 0 bases, J lost 5 bases, and 5 bases stayed unmatched. Germline loops: CDR1 MNHEY, CDR2 SVGAGI. This CDR3 has 15 amino acids. The CDR3: CASSYSRGGVNEQYF. In nucleotides, the CDR3 is TGTGCCAGCAGTTACTCCCGCGGGGGGGTCAACGAGCAGTACTTC.

V gene TRBV27 combines with J gene TRBJ2-3; possibly TRBD1 for D (6 bases). The CDR3 consists of 15 residues. Germline CDR1 and CDR2: MNHEY and SMNVEV (reference sequence). Trimming left V 6 bases short and J 1 base short, with 14 bases between. CDR3 sequence: CASSLKNRGTDTQYF. CDR3 nucleotides: TGTGCCAGCAGCCTGAAAAACAGGGGCACAGATACGCAGTATTTT.

As concerns this clone: Additional DNA sequences in this sample encode the identical CDR3. The rearrangement links TRBV5-1 to TRBJ2-2, with TRBD1 matching over 7 bases. Germline CDR1 SGHRS, CDR2 YFSETQ. Trimming took 4 bases from V and 0 from J; bases not matched to a gene: 3. The CDR3 has 15 amino acids. The CDR3 region is CASSRDRPNTGELFF. CDR3 nucleotides: TGCGCCAGCAGCAGGGACAGACCGAACACCGGGGAGCTGTTTTTT.

This chain connects TRBV12-3 or TRBV12-4 to TRBJ1-6; D uncertain. V lost 5 bases and J 10 bases, leaving 12 bases between the germline ends. The CDR3 extends over 13 amino acids. The CDR3 loop is CASSPRQSSPLHF. The CDR3 DNA is TGTGCCAGCAGTCCCCGTCAGTCATCACCCCTCCACTTT.

The chain uses TRBV7-9 and TRBJ2-7, with D perhaps matching TRBD1 (6 bases). CDR1 and CDR2 from the germline V gene are SEHNR and FQNEAQ (reference sequence). The V gene lost 3 bases and the J gene lost 5 bases, with 17 bases spanning the gap. This CDR3 spans 15 amino acids. The CDR3 sequence: CASSFPQRTGHEQYF. The CDR3 DNA reads as TGTGCCAGCAGCTTCCCACAACGAACAGGGCACGAGCAGTACTTC.

The chain joins TRBV5-8 to TRBJ2-1; D is undetermined. Trimming removed 7 bases from V and 7 bases from J, with 21 bases in between. Germline V lookup: CDR1 SGHTS, CDR2 YDEGEE. The CDR3 is 15 amino acids. CDR3 DNA: TGTGCCAGCCAAACTACGACTCGGCCATCTAATGAGCAGTTCTTC. It codes for CASQTTTRPSNEQFF.

This chain joins TRBV10-3 and TRBJ2-3; TRBD2 might be the D (5 bases). With 0 bases removed from V and 2 bases from J, the gap between germline ends came to 9 bases. CDR1 ENHRY and CDR2 SYGVKD come from the germline V gene. The CDR3 sequence is 15 residues long. The CDR3 nucleotides are TGTGCCATCAGTGAGTCGGCACGGGACACAGATACGCAGTATTTT. This gives the protein CAISESARDTDTQYF.

The J gene is TRBJ1-5, the V gene TRBV5-5; perhaps TRBD1 as D (5 bases). CDR3 length: 15 residues. Germline V gene lookup returns CDR1 SGHKS and CDR2 YYEKEE (reference sequence). Trimming left V 3 bases short and J 0 bases short, with 10 bases between. CDR3 coding DNA: TGTGCCAGCAGCTCGACAGAATATAGCAATCAGCCCCAGCATTTT. Amino acid sequence: CASSSTEYSNQPQHF.

This chain joins TRBV7-2 and TRBJ2-7; 9 bases are shared with TRBD2. This CDR3 comprises 15 residues. Germline CDR1 is SGHTA and CDR2 is FQGNSA. Trimming took 2 bases from V and 4 from J; bases not matched to a gene: 6. The CDR3: CASSLSSGDRYEQYF. For the CDR3, the DNA is TGTGCCAGCAGCTTATCTAGCGGGGACAGATACGAGCAGTACTTC. Full variable domain (outside the CDR3, taken from reference TRBV7-2 and TRBJ2-7): GAGVSQSPSNKVTEKGKDVELRCDPISGHTALYWYRQSLGQGLEFLIYFQGNSAPDKSGLPSDRFSAERTGGSVSTLTIQRTQQEDSAVYLCASSLSSGDRYEQYFGPGTRLTVT.

The chain joins TRBV2 to TRBJ2-1, with TRBD2 matching 8 bases. The CDR3 runs 15 residues. Germline V lookup: CDR1 SNHLY, CDR2 FYNNEI. V shed 7 bases and J 4 bases; nucleotides not matched to a gene: 9. CDR3 amino acids: CASNPGLAAYNEQFF. CDR3 nucleotides: TGTGCCAGCAATCCAGGACTAGCTGCGTACAATGAGCAGTTCTTC.

The rearrangement links TRBV10-2 to TRBJ1-1, with unresolved D. Germline CDR1 and CDR2: WSHSY and SAAADI. The V end was cut by 0 bases, the J end by 1 base, with 9 bases between. This CDR3 is 15 amino acids long. CDR3 nucleotide sequence: TGCGCCAGCAGTGAGTCATGGGGAGAGAACACTGAAGCTTTCTTT. Translation: CASSESWGENTEAFF.

This chain links TRBV11-2 with TRBJ2-1; 7 bases fit TRBD2. Trimming cost V 5 bases and J 3 bases; bases outside gene matches: 10. The CDR3 extends over 16 amino acids. CDR1 is SGHAT and CDR2 is FQNNGV in the germline V gene. The CDR3 loop is CASSPRRTSDYNEQFF. In DNA, the CDR3 is TGTGCCAGCAGCCCCCGAAGGACTAGTGACTACAATGAGCAGTTCTTC.

J is TRBJ2-5 and V is TRBV2; 12 bases map to TRBD1. CDR1 and CDR2 from the germline V gene are SNHLY and FYNNEI. V trimming: 5 bases; J trimming: 5 bases; junction bases outside the gene matches: 6. The CDR3 has 15 residues. The CDR3 sequence is CASSWDRGPMETQYF. CDR3 DNA: TGTGCCAGCAGTTGGGACAGGGGGCCTATGGAGACCCAGTACTTC.

V gene TRBV18 combines with J gene TRBJ2-6; TRBD1 agrees at 7 bases. This CDR3 spans 17 amino acids. V lost 6 bases, J lost 1 base, and 9 bases stayed unmatched. Germline V gene data show CDR1 as KGHSH and CDR2 as LQKENI. The CDR3 DNA follows: TGTGCCAGCTCCCCCGGACAGGCCGGTTCTGGGGCCAACGTCCTGACTTTC. Its translation is CASSPGQAGSGANVLTF.

The table lists this clone with a few counts. This rearrangement joins TRBV19 to TRBJ1-5; D is possibly TRBD1 (5 bases). Trimming removed 8 bases at V and 3 bases at J, with 17 bases between. Germline V CDR1 and CDR2: LNHDA, SQIVND (reference sequence). This CDR3 has 15 residues. DNA of the CDR3: TGTGCCAGTGATTTAACGGGGGAGGACAATCAGCCCCAGCATTTT. It encodes CASDLTGEDNQPQHF.

This sequence joins TRBV2 and TRBJ1-6; 7 positions agree with TRBD1. The germline CDR1 and CDR2 sequences are SNHLY and FYNNEI. The CDR3 contains 15 residues. V shed 2 bases and J 6 bases; nucleotides not matched to a gene: 4. CDR3 amino acids: CASSENRQGNSPLHF. The CDR3 DNA sequence: TGTGCCAGCAGTGAAAACCGACAGGGTAATTCACCCCTCCACTTT.

J is TRBJ2-2 and V is TRBV6-5; 15 nucleotides agree with TRBD2. CDR1 is MNHEY, CDR2 SVGAGI, per germline. V shed 8 bases, J shed 8 bases, and the junction held 3 bases outside the gene matches. The CDR3 covers 14 residues. CDR3 loop: CASGLAGGRGELFF. Written as DNA, the CDR3 is TGTGCCAGCGGACTAGCGGGGGGGCGTGGGGAGCTGTTTTTT.

This clone was counted a few times. The rearrangement uses TRBV25-1 and TRBJ1-1; perhaps TRBD1 as D (5 bases). V was cut by 1 base and J by 7 bases, with 10 bases left in between. The CDR3 runs to 13 residues. Per germline, CDR1 MGHDK and CDR2 SYGVNS. CDR3 sequence: CASSEWGSHEAFF. CDR3 in DNA: TGTGCCAGCAGTGAATGGGGCAGTCATGAAGCTTTCTTT.

The V gene is TRBV19, the J gene TRBJ1-2, with D perhaps matching TRBD1 (5 bases). This CDR3 has 15 residues. CDR1 and CDR2 (germline): LNHDA, SQIVND (reference sequence). V was clipped by 4 bases and J by 5 bases, with 17 bases between them. This CDR3 is CASSRRGPPLYGYTF. The CDR3, as DNA: TGTGCCAGTAGTAGGAGGGGCCCGCCTCTTTATGGCTACACCTTC.

The chain couples TRBV6-5 to TRBJ1-5, with TRBD1 matching 11 bases. The germline V gene encodes CDR1 MNHEY and CDR2 SVGAGI. After removal of 6 bases from V and 2 bases from J, the junction contained 3 bases not matched to a gene. The length of the CDR3 is 15 residues. CDR3 in amino acids: CASSMGQGGNQPQHF. CDR3 DNA: TGTGCCAGCAGCATGGGACAGGGGGGCAATCAGCCCCAGCATTTT.

The rearrangement links TRBV7-9 to TRBJ2-3, with D possibly TRBD1 on 7 matching bases. V was cut by 3 bases and J by 2 bases, with 9 bases left in between. Germline V gives CDR1 SEHNR, CDR2 FQNEAQ (reference sequence). The CDR3 has 14 residues. The CDR3 coding sequence is TGTGCCAGCAGCTTCAGGGGGGTCACAGATACGCAGTATTTT. It specifies CASSFRGVTDTQYF.